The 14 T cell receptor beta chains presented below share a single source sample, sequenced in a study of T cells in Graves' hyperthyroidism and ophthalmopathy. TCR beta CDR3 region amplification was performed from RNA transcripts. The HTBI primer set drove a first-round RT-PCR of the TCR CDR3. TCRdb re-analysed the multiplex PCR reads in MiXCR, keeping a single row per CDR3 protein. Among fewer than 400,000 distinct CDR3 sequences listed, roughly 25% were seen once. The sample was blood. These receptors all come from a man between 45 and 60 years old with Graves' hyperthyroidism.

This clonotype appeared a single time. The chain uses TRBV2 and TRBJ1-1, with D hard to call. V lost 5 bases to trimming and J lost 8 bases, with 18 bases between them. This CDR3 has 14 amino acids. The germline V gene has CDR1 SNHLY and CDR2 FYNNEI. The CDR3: CASSTWLGEVEAFF. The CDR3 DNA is TGTGCCAGCAGTACATGGTTAGGAGAAGTAGAAGCTTTCTTT.

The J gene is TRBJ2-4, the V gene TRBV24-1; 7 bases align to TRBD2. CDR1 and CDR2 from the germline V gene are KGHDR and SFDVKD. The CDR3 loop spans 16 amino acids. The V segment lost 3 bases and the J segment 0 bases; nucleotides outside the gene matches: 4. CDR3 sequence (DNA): TGTGCCACCAGTGATACGACTAGCAGAGCCAAAAACATTCAGTACTTC. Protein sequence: CATSDTTSRAKNIQYF.

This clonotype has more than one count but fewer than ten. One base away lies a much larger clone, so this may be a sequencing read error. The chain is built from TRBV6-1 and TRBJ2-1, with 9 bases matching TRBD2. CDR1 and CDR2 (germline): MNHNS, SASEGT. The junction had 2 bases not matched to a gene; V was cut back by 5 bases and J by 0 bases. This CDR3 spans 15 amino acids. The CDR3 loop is CASSNSGSSYNEQFF. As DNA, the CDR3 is TGTGCCAGCAGTAATAGCGGGAGCTCCTACAATGAGCAGTTCTTC.

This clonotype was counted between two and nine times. Here the CDR3 reads CATSDFGGVGTDTQYF. The CDR3 coding sequence is TGTGCCACCAGTGATTTCGGTGGGGTAGGCACAGATACGCAGTATTTT. This rearrangement joins TRBV24-1 to TRBJ2-3; D ambiguous. Trimming cost V 1 base and J 1 base, with 11 bases left between them. Germline CDR1 and CDR2: KGHDR and SFDVKD. The CDR3 is 16 residues long.

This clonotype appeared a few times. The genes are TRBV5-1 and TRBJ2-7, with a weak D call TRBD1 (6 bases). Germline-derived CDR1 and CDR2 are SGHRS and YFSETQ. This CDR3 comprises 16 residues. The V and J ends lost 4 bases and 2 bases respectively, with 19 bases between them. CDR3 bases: TGCGCCAGCAGCCCCCCCCAGTTCCGGGACACCTACGAGCAGTACTTC. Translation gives CASSPPQFRDTYEQYF.

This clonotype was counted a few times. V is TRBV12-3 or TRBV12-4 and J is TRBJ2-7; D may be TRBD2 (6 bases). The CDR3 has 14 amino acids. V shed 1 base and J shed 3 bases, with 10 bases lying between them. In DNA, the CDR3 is TGTGCCAGCAGTTTAGGCGGGATTCGCTACGAGCAGTACTTC. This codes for CASSLGGIRYEQYF.

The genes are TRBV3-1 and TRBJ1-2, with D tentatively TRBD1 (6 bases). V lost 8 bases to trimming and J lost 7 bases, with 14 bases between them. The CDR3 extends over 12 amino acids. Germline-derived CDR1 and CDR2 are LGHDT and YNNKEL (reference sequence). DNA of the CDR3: TGTGCCAGCGGGGGCTACGGGTTTGGCTACACCTTC. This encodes CASGGYGFGYTF.

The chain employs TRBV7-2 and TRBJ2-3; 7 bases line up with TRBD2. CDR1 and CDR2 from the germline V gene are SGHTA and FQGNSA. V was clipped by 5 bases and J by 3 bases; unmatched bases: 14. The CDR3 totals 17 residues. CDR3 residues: CASSPLKRRERTDTQYF. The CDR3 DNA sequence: TGTGCCAGCAGCCCACTCAAACGGCGGGAGAGGACAGATACGCAGTATTTT.

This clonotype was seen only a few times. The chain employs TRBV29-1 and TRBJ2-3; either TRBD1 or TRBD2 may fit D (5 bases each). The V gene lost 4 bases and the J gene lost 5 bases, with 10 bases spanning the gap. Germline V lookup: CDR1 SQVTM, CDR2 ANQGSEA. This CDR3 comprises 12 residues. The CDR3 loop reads CSVAGARDTQYF. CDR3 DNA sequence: TGCAGCGTTGCCGGGGCGCGAGATACGCAGTATTTT.

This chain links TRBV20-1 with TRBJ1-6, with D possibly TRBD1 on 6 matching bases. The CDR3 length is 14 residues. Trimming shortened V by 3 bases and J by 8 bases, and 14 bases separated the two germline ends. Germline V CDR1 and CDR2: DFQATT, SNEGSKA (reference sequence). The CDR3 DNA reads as TGCAGTGCTAGGAGGGTAGGGGGGGATTCACCCCTCCACTTT. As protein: CSARRVGGDSPLHF.

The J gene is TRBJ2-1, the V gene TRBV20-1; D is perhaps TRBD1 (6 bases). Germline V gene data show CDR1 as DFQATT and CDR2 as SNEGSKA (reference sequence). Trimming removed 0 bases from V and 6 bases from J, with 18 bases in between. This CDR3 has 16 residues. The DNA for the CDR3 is TGCAGTGCTAGAGAGTACGGCAGGGGAAGGGTCAATGAGCAGTTCTTC. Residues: CSAREYGRGRVNEQFF.

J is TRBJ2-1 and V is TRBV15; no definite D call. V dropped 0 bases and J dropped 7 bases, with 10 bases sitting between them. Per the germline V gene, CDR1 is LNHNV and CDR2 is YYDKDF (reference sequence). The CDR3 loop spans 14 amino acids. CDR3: CATSRDQLVNEQFF. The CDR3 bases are TGTGCCACCAGCAGAGACCAGTTAGTAAATGAGCAGTTCTTC.

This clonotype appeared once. Written as DNA, the CDR3 is TGCGCCAGCAGCCGAGGTAGGGGCGGTTCCTACGAGCAGTACTTC. Translated, it gives CASSRGRGGSYEQYF. V usage is TRBV5-1 and J usage is TRBJ2-7, with a weak D call TRBD1 (5 bases). CDR1 and CDR2 (germline): SGHRS, YFSETQ. The V gene lost 4 bases and the J gene lost 1 base, with 15 bases spanning the gap. CDR3 length: 15 amino acids. The variable domain in full, completed from reference TRBV5-1 and TRBJ2-7, reads KAGVTQTPRYLIKTRGQQVTLSCSPISGHRSVSWYQQTPGQGLQFLFEYFSETQRNKGNFPGRFSGRQFSNSRSEMNVSTLELGDSALYLCASSRGRGGSYEQYFGPGTRLTVT.

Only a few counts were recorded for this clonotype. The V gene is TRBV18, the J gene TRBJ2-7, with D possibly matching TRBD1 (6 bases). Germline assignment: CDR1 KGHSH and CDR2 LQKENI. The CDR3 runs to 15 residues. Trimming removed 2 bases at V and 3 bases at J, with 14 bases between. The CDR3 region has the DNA TGTGCCAGCTCACCATACGGTGAGGGGGTCTACGAGCAGTACTTC. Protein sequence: CASSPYGEGVYEQYF. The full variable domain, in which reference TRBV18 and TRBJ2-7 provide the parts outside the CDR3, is NAGVMQNPRHLVRRRGQEARLRCSPMKGHSHVYWYRQLPEEGLKFMVYLQKENIIDESGMPKERFSAEFPKEGPSILRIQQVVRGDSAAYFCASSPYGEGVYEQYFGPGTRLTVT.